This TCR beta chain derives from a study of read filtering for tumor transcriptome and immune sequencing. From roughly 390 ng of RNA, a library with molecular barcoded alpha/delta and beta/gamma adaptors was made. TCRdb re-derived calls from the reads in MiXCR, one entry per CDR3 protein. The table includes under 60,000 distinct CDR3 sequences, roughly 20% detected once. The CDR3 loop spans 14 amino acids. The germline CDR1 and CDR2 sequences are SGHNT and YYREEE (reference sequence). V was trimmed by 4 bases and J by 2 bases, leaving 11 bases between them. This clonotype was observed at least ten times.

The source material was a population of CD138-negative cells sorted from bone marrow. The V gene is TRBV5-4, the J gene TRBJ2-3; D possibly corresponds to TRBD2 (6 bases). The TCR comes from a donor at least 40 years old with multiple myeloma. DNA of the CDR3: TGTGCCAGCAGCCCCCGGGACTCCACAGATACGCAGTATTTT. This gives the protein CASSPRDSTDTQYF.